This entry is about one T cell receptor beta chain. Its cognate antigen has yet to be identified. With a much larger clone just one base away, this may be a read error. The time point label here, explained by the study, means: pre-pandemic baseline sample and day 111 after first positive SARS-CoV-2 test. TCRdb records Illumina MiSeq as the sequencer. The peripheral T cell repertoire was profiled for human TCRbeta genes. The study's processing was this. Beta-binomial modelling was used to test for differences in clonotype abundance while accounting for variability over time. Expanded clonotypes were checked against the ImmuneCODE reference database of SARS-CoV-2-associated TCRs and mapped to regions of the viral genome. Additional repertoire analyses were carried out for TRBV gene usage, CDR3 length, CDR3 amino acid overlap between time points, clonotype abundance distributions and Jaccard similarity. TCRdb ran its own pipeline on the public reads, namely fastp trimming at Q25 and MiXCR clone calling, and kept in-frame beta chains. Every entry covers one CDR3 protein and lists the most common genes and DNA from its rows. The authors' filters were not applied to this entry. The sample has about 240,000 distinct CDR3 sequences on record, around 30% of them singletons. The biggest ten clones account for roughly 7.3% of the sample.

The entry originates in a study of kidney transplant recipient with SARS-CoV-2 infection (dated by TCRdb to the early 2020s). Looking up the germline V gene yields CDR1 MGHRA and CDR2 YSYEKL. The cysteine opens and the phenylalanine closes a CDR3 of 15 amino acids. The only DNA kept is the CDR3, 45 bases in frame from the first base. This receptor chain uses TRBV4-1 and TRBJ2-4; a stretch of 10 junction bases matches TRBD2. The J call is in doubt because the DNA end fits TRBJ2-7 better. The origin of this receptor is a male patient between 25 and 39 years old who had COVID-19 and was a kidney transplant recipient. Where a transplant has occurred, the graft donor may have supplied some of the T cells. The sample was a blood sample, taken at baseline and between days 110 and 120 from a kidney transplant recipient. The sequenced DNA: TGCGCCAGCAGCACGGCCGGGACTAGCGATTACGAGCAGTACTTC. It translates as CASSTAGTSDYEQYF.